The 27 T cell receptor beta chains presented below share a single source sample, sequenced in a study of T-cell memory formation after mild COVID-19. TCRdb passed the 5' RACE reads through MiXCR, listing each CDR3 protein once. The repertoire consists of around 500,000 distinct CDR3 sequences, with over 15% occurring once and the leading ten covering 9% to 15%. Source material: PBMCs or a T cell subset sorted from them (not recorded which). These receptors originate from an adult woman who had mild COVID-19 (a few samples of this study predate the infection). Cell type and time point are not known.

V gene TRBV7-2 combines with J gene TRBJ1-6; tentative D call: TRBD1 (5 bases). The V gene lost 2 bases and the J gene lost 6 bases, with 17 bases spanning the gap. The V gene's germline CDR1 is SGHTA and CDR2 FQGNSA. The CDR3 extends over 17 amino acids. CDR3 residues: CASSLIPGGGPNSPLHF. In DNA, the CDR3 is TGTGCCAGCAGCTTAATCCCCGGGGGAGGTCCTAATTCACCCCTCCACTTT.

The CDR3 DNA reads TGTGCCTGGAGGACGAACTCCTACGAGCAGTACTTC. This sequence encodes CAWRTNSYEQYF. The rearrangement uses TRBV30 and TRBJ2-7; D is undetermined. The germline gives CDR1 GTSNPN, CDR2 SVGIG (reference sequence). V gave up 3 bases and J gave up 0 bases, with 6 bases separating them. The CDR3 contains 12 residues. Full variable domain (remainder filled in from reference TRBV30 and TRBJ2-7): SQTIHQWPATLVQPVGSPLSLECTVEGTSNPNLYWYRQAAGRGLQLLFYSVGIGQISSEVPQNLSASRPQDRQFILSSKKLLLSDSGFYLCAWRTNSYEQYFGPGTRLTVT.

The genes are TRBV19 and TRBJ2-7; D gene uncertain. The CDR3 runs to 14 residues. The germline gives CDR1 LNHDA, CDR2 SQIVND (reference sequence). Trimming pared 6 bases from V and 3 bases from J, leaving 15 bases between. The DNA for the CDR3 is TGTGCCAGTAGACTGCAAACCTCAAGCTACGAGCAGTACTTC. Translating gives CASRLQTSSYEQYF.

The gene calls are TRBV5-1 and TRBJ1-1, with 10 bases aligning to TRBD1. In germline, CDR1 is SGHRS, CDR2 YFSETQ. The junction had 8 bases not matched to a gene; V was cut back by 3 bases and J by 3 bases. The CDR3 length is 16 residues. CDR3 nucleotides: TGCGCCAGCAGCTCCCTGACAGGGGGCTATGACACTGAAGCTTTCTTT. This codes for CASSSLTGGYDTEAFF.

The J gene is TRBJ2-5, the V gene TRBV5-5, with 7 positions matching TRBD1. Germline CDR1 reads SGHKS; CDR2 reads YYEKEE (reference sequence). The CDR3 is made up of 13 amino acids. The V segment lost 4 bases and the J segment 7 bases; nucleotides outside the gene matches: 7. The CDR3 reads CASSQPDRATQYF. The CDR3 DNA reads TGTGCCAGCAGCCAACCCGACAGGGCGACCCAGTACTTC.

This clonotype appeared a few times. The CDR3 nucleotides read TGTGCCAGCAGCCAGGAGGACCACTACGAGCAGTACTTC. It is translated as CASSQEDHYEQYF. V gene TRBV3-1 combines with J gene TRBJ2-7; the D gene is possibly TRBD2 (5 bases). Germline-derived CDR1 and CDR2 are LGHDT and YNNKEL (reference sequence). This CDR3 is built from 13 residues. V gave up 3 bases and J gave up 3 bases, with 9 bases separating them.

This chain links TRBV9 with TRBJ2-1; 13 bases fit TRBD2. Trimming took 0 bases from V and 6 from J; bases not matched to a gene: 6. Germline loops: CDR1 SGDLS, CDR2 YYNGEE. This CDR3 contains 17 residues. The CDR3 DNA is TGTGCCAGCAGCGTAGAAGGAACTAGCGGGGGGGTCAATGAGCAGTTCTTC. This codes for CASSVEGTSGGVNEQFF.

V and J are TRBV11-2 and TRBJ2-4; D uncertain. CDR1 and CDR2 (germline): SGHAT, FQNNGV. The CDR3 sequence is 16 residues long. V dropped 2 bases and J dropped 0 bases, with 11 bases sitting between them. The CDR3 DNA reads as TGTGCCAGCAGCTTATGGGGTTCCATAGCCAAAAACATTCAGTACTTC. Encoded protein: CASSLWGSIAKNIQYF.

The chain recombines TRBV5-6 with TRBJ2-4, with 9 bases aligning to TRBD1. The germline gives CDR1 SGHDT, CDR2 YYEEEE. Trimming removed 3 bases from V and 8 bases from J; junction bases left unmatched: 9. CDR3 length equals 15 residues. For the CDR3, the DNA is TGTGCCAGCAGCTATTTACAGGGGGCATTGGACATTCAGTACTTC. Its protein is CASSYLQGALDIQYF.

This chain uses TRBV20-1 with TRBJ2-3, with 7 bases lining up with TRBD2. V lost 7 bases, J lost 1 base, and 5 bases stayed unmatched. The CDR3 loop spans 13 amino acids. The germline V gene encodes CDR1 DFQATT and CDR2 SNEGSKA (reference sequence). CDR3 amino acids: CSVASGGTDTQYF. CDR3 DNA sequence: TGCAGTGTTGCTAGCGGAGGCACAGATACGCAGTATTTT.

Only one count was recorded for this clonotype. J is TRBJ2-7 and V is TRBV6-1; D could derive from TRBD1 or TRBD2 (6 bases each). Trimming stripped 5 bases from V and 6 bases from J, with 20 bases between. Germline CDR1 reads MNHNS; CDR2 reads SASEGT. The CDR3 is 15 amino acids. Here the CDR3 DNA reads TGTGCCAGCAGTTCCCGCGAGGGGGGCGATGGCGAGCAGTACTTC. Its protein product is CASSSREGGDGEQYF.

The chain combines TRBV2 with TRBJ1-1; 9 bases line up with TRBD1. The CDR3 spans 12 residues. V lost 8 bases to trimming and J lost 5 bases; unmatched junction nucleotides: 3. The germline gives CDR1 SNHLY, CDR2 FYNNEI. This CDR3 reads CASVGQGTEAFF. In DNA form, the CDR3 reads TGTGCCAGCGTAGGACAGGGGACTGAAGCTTTCTTT. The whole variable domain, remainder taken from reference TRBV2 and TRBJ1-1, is EPEVTQTPSHQVTQMGQEVILRCVPISNHLYFYWYRQILGQKVEFLVSFYNNEISEKSEIFDDQFSVERPDGSNFTLKIRSTKLEDSAMYFCASVGQGTEAFFGQGTRLTVV.

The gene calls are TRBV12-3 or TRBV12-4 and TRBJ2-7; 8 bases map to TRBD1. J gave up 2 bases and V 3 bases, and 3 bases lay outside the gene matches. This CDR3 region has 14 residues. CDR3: CASSFAGGAYEQYF. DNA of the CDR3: TGTGCCAGCAGTTTTGCAGGGGGCGCCTACGAGCAGTACTTC.

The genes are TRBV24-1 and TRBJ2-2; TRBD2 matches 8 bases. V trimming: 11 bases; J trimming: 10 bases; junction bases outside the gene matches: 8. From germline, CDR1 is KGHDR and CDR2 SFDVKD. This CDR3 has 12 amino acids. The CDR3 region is CAIKTSAEELFF. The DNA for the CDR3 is TGTGCCATCAAGACTAGCGCTGAGGAGCTGTTTTTT.

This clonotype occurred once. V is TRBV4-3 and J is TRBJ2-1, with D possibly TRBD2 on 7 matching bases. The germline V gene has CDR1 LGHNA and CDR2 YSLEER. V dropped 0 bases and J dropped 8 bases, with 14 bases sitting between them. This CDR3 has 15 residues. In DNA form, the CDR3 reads TGCGCCAGCAGCCAAGATCAGGGGCTAGCGGATGAGCAGTTCTTC. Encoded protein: CASSQDQGLADEQFF.

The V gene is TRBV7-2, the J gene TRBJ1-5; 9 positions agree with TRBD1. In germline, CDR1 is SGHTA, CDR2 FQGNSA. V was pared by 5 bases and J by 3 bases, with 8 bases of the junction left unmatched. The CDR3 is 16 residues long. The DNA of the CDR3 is TGTGCCAGCAGCCCGGGGACAGGGAGTCTCAATCAGCCCCAGCATTTT. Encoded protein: CASSPGTGSLNQPQHF.

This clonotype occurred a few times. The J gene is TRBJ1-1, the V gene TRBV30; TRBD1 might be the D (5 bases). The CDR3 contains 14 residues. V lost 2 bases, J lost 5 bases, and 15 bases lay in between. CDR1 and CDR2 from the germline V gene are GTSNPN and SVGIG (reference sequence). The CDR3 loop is CAWSRTRGRTEAFF. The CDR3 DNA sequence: TGTGCCTGGAGTCGTACACGGGGGAGGACTGAAGCTTTCTTT.

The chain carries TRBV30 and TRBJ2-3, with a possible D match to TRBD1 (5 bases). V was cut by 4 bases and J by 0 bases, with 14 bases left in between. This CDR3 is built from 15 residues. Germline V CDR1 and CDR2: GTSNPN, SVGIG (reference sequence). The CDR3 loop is CAWIGLGPSTDTQYF. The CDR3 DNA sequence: TGTGCCTGGATCGGTTTGGGGCCTAGCACAGATACGCAGTATTTT.

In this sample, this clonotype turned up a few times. DNA of the CDR3: TGCGCCAGCAGCTTGGAGGGACAGGGCTACGAGCAGTACTTC. The encoded protein is CASSLEGQGYEQYF. This chain connects TRBV5-1 to TRBJ2-7; TRBD1 aligns across 9 bases. The CDR3 is made up of 14 amino acids. Trimming removed 0 bases from V and 3 bases from J; junction bases left unmatched: 1. Germline V gene lookup returns CDR1 SGHRS and CDR2 YFSETQ. Together with reference TRBV5-1 and TRBJ2-7, the CDR3 gives the full variable domain: KAGVTQTPRYLIKTRGQQVTLSCSPISGHRSVSWYQQTPGQGLQFLFEYFSETQRNKGNFPGRFSGRQFSNSRSEMNVSTLELGDSALYLCASSLEGQGYEQYFGPGTRLTVT.

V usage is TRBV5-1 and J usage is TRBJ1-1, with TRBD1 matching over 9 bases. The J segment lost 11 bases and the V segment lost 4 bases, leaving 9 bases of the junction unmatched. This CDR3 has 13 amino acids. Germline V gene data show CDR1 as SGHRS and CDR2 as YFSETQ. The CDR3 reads CASSPGQGFRAFF. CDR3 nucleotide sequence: TGCGCCAGCAGCCCTGGACAGGGGTTTAGGGCTTTCTTT.

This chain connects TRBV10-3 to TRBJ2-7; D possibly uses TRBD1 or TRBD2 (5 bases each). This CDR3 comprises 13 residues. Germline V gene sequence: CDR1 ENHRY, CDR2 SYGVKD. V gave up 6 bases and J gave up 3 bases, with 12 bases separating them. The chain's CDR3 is CAIRPGTHYEQYF. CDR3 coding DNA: TGTGCCATCAGACCCGGGACCCACTACGAGCAGTACTTC.

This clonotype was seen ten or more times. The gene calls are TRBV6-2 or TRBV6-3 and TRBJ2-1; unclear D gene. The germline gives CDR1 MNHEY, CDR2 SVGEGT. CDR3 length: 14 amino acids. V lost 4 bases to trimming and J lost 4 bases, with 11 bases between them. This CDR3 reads CASSWVGRYNEQFF. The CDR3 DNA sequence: TGTGCCAGCAGTTGGGTGGGAAGGTACAATGAGCAGTTCTTC.

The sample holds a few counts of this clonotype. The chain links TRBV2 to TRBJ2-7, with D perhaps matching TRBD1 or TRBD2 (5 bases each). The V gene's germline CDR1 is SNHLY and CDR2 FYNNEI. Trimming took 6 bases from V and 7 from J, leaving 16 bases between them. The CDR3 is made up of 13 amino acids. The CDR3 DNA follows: TGTGCCAGCAGGGGGACGGTCCTGGGAGAGCAGTACTTC. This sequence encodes CASRGTVLGEQYF.

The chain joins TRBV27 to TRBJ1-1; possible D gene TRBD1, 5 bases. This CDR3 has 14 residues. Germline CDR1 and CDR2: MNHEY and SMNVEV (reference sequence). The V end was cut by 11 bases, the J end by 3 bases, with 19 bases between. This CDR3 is CAAKLGVADTEAFF. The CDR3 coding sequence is TGTGCCGCGAAACTAGGGGTCGCGGACACTGAAGCTTTCTTT.

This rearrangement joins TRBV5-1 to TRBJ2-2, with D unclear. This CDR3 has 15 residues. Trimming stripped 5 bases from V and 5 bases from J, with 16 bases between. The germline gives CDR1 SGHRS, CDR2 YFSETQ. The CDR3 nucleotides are TGCGCCAGCAGTAGTTTGGGTGCAGGAACCGGGGAGCTGTTTTTT. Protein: CASSSLGAGTGELFF.

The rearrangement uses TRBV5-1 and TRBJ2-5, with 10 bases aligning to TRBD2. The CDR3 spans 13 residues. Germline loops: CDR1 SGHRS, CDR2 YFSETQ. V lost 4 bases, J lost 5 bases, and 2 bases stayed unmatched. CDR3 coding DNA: TGCGCCAGCAGCAAGGGACTAGCGGAGACCCAGTACTTC. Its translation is CASSKGLAETQYF.

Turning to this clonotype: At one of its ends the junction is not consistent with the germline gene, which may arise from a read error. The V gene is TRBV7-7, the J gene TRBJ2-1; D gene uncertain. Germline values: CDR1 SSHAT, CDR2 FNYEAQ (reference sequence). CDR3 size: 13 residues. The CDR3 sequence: CASSLGYANEQFF. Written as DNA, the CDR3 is TGTGCTAGCAGCTTAGGATATGCCAATGAGCAGTTCTTC.